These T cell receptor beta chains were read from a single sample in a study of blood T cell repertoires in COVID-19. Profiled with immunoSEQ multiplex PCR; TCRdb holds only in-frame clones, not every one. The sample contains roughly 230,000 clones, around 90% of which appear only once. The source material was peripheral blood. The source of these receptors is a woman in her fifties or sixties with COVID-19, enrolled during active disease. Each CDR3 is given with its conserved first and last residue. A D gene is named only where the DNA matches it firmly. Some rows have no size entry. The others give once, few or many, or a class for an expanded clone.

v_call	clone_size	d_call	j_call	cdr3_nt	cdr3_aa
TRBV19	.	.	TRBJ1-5	TGTGCCAGTAGTATAGCCGGGACACTGAAGAACAATCAGCCCCAGCATTTT	CASSIAGTLKNNQPQHF
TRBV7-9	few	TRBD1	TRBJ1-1	TGTGCCAGCAGCCGACAGGGGAACACTGAAGCTTTCTTT	CASSRQGNTEAFF
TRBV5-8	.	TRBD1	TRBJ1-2	TGTGCCAGCAGCCCGGACAGGTCCAACTATGGCTACACCTTC	CASSPDRSNYGYTF
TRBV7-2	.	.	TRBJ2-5	TGTGCCAGCAGCTCCGACAGTACCTTCGAGACCCAGTACTTC	CASSSDSTFETQYF
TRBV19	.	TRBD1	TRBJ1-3	TGTGCGACGTGGGCAGGGGGCCTCTCCTTCTCTGGAAACACCATATATTTT	CATWAGGLSFSGNTIYF
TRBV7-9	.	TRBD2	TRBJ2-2	TGTGCCAGCAGCTTCACTGGGACTAGCGGGGCGCTCACCGGGGAGCTGTTTTTT	CASSFTGTSGALTGELFF
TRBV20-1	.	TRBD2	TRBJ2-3	TGCAGTGCTAGTTGGACTAGCGGAATCACAGATACGCAGTATTTT	CSASWTSGITDTQYF
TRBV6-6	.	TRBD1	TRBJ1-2	TGTGCCAGCAGTCGAAGCCGAAATAACAGGGGGCAGGTCTATGGCTACACCTTC	CASSRSRNNRGQVYGYTF
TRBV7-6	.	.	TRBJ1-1	TGTGCCAGCAGCCAAGGGGTTGGAAGTGAAGCTTTCTTT	CASSQGVGSEAFF
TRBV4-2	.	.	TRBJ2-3	TGTGCCAGCAGCCCGAATAGCGGACACCGGGATACGCAGTATTTT	CASSPNSGHRDTQYF
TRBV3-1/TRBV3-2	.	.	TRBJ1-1	TGTGCCAGCAGCCAAGGCGGGGGGGTAAACACTGAAGCTTTCTTT	CASSQGGGVNTEAFF
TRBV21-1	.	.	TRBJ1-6	TGTGCCAGCAGCAGATCTATACTGGAGATGGCGGGGATTAATTCACCCCTCCACTTT	CASSRSILEMAGINSPLHF
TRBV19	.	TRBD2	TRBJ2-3	TGTGCCAGTAGTAAGAGCCCTAGCGGGGCGCAGTATTTT	CASSKSPSGAQYF
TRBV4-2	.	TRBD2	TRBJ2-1	TGTGCCAGCAGCCAAGAGTCTAGCGGGGCGGGGAATGAGCAGTTCTTC	CASSQESSGAGNEQFF
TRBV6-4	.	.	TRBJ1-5	TGTGCCAGCAGAGAAACAGGGTTCCAGCCCCAGCATTTT	CASRETGFQPQHF
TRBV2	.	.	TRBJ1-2	TGTGCCAGCGACAATGGACAGCCAAACTATGGCTACACCTTC	CASDNGQPNYGYTF
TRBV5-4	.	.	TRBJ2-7	TGTGCCAGCACCTCGGGGATGGGCGGGCAGTACTTC	CASTSGMGGQYF
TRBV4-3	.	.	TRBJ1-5	TGCGCCAGCAGCCAAGATTTCGACAGTTTCCGACATTTT	CASSQDFDSFRHF
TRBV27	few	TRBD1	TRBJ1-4	TGTGCCAGCAGCCATAGGGGGCTGGATAATGAAAAACTGTTTTTT	CASSHRGLDNEKLFF
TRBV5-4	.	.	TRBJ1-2	TGTGCCAGCAGCTTGGCGGGGACTAACTATGGCTACACCTTC	CASSLAGTNYGYTF
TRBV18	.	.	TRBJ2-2	TGTGCCAGCTCACCACTGGGACAAGCCACCGGGGAGCTGTTTTTT	CASSPLGQATGELFF
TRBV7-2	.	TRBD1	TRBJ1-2	TGTGCCAGCAGCAAAACAGGGGGCTCCTACAACTATGGCTACACCTTC	CASSKTGGSYNYGYTF
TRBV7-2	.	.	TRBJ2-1	TGTGCCAGCAGCTATGCACAGCTAAGCAGTGAGCAGTTCTTC	CASSYAQLSSEQFF
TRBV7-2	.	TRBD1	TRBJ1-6	TGTGCCAGCAGCTCCCTGACGGGACAGCGAAATTCACCCCTCCACTTT	CASSSLTGQRNSPLHF
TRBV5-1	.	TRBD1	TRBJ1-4	TGCGCCAGCAGCTTAAACACAGGGGGCCCACTAGAAAAACTGTTTTTT	CASSLNTGGPLEKLFF
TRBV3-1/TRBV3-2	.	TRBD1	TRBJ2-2	TGTGCCAGCAGCCCCTGGGACAGGGGAGACACCGGGGAGCTGTTTTTT	CASSPWDRGDTGELFF
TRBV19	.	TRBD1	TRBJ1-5	TGTGCCAGTACGGCCGGGACAGGGGATCAGCCCCAGCATTTT	CASTAGTGDQPQHF
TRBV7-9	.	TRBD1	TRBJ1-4	TGTGCCAGCAGCCCCCGGACAGGGGCAGATGAAAAACTGTTTTTT	CASSPRTGADEKLFF
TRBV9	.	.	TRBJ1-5	TGTGCCAGCAGCCGGGGCCAGGGGCTGTATCAGCCCCAGCATTTT	CASSRGQGLYQPQHF
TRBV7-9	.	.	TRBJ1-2	TGTGCCAGCAGTCAGGATACGTGGGGCTACACCTTC	CASSQDTWGYTF
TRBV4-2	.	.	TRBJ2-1	TGTGCCAGCAGCCCCTCGGGGGACCTAAATGAGCAGTTCTTC	CASSPSGDLNEQFF
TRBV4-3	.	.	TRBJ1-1	TGCGCCAGCAGCCAAGATAGTATGGGGGGAGGCGAAGCTTTCTTT	CASSQDSMGGGEAFF
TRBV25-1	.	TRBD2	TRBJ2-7	TGTGCCAGCAGCGGGGGGGTCTCCTACGAGCAGTACTTC	CASSGGVSYEQYF
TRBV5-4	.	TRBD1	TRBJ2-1	TGTGCCAGCAGCAAAATCATAAGAAAACAGGGGGAGCAGTTCTTC	CASSKIIRKQGEQFF
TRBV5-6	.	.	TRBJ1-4	TGTGCCAGCAGCGGTGGGTGGACAGCTAATGAAAAACTGTTTTTT	CASSGGWTANEKLFF
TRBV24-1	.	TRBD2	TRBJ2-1	TGTGCCACCAGTGATGGGACTAGCGGGGGGGCCGGTGAGCAGTTCTTC	CATSDGTSGGAGEQFF
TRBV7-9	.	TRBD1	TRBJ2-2	TGTGCCAGCAGCCGACAGGGGGCAGGCACCGGGGAGCTGTTTTTT	CASSRQGAGTGELFF
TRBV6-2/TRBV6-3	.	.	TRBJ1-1	TGTGCCAGCAGTTACTCCGGTGGCACTGAAGCTTTCTTT	CASSYSGGTEAFF
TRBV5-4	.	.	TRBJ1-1	TGTGCCAGCAGTACAGGACCAAAGAACACTGAAGCTTTCTTT	CASSTGPKNTEAFF
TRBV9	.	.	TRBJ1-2	TGTGCCAGCAGCACAGGTGGATATTCTAACTATGGCTACACCTTC	CASSTGGYSNYGYTF
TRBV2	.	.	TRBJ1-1	TGTGCCAGCAGTGAATCGACTGAAGCTTTCTTT	CASSESTEAFF
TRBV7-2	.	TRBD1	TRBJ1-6	TGTGCCAGCAGGAACGATCTGGGACAGGGTATGAGTACACCCCTCCACTTT	CASRNDLGQGMSTPLHF
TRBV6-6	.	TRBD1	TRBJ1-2	TGTGCCAGCAGCCAACGGACAGGGTCAGGCTACACCTTC	CASSQRTGSGYTF
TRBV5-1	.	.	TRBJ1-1	TGCGCCAGCACATCGCCTCTACAGGGACAGAACACTGAAGCTTTCTTT	CASTSPLQGQNTEAFF
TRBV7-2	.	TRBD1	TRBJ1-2	TGTGCCAGCAGCCCAGAGGGGACCAGGGGGCTGGTGGGCTACACCTTC	CASSPEGTRGLVGYTF
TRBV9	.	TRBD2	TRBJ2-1	TGTGCCAGCAGCGTAGGTTCTAGCGGGGTCGGGGACAATGAGCAGTTCTTC	CASSVGSSGVGDNEQFF
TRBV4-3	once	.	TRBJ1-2	TGCGCCAGCAGCCGTGCAGGGCTCCCGGGCTACACCTTC	CASSRAGLPGYTF
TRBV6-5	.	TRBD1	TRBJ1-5	TGTGCCAGCAGGACAGGGGGCAGGTCTCAGCCCCAGCATTTT	CASRTGGRSQPQHF
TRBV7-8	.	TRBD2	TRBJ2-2	TGTGCCAGCAGCCCGAGGACTAGCGGGGGGTCCAATACCGGGGAGCTGTTTTTT	CASSPRTSGGSNTGELFF
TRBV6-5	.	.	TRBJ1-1	TGTGCCAGCAGTCAAACCTATAGAAGAAACACTGAAGCTTTCTTT	CASSQTYRRNTEAFF
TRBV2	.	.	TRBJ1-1	TGTGCCAGCAGTGCCAAAGCGGGGACATCGTGGGTCACTGAAGCTTTCTTT	CASSAKAGTSWVTEAFF
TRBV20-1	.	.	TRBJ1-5	TGCAGTGCTAGTCAGGGGATTAGCAATCAGCCCCAGCATTTT	CSASQGISNQPQHF
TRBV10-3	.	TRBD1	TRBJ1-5	TGTGCCATCAGTGAAGGGACAGGGAGAAATCAGCCCCAGCATTTT	CAISEGTGRNQPQHF
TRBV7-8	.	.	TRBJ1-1	TGTGCCAGCAGCTTAGAGGAGTACGGCACTGAAGCTTTCTTT	CASSLEEYGTEAFF
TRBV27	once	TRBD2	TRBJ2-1	TGTGCCAGCGTCCGGACTAGTTTCTCCTACAATGAGCAGTTCTTC	CASVRTSFSYNEQFF
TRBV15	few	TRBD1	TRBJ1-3	TGTGCCACCAGCCGAGACAGGGGGTACGGAAACACCATATATTTT	CATSRDRGYGNTIYF
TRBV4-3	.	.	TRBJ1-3	TGCGCCAGCAGCCAAGCGTCAGGGAGGGTCTCTGGAAACACCATATATTTT	CASSQASGRVSGNTIYF